The clone carrying this T cell receptor (beta chain) was seen repeatedly, ten times or more. Its specificity is unknown. The data originate from a study of T-cell reconstitution after alpha-beta-depleted transplantation in children. Overall study findings and caveats: Hyperexpanded clones declined; after one year, newly produced T cells mostly supplied diversity. The study traced high day-60 TCRbeta diversity in some patients to surviving recipient T cells and thymic progenitors. Reported findings indicate that, about two months after transplant, alpha-beta T cells came from several hundred expanded clones, which were derived from non-depleted graft cells.

Unique molecular identifiers featured in how the TCRbeta library was prepared. MiXCR was run by TCRdb on the PCR reads, yielding one entry per CDR3 protein. The data hold roughly 150,000 distinct CDR3 sequences, with around 10% observed a single time. The CDR3 runs to 15 residues. Germline V gene lookup returns CDR1 DFQATT and CDR2 SNEGSKA (reference sequence). V was clipped by 4 bases and J by 0 bases, with 16 bases between them. This clonotype was sampled from a boy between 2 and 10 years old with acute myeloid leukemia, due to receive a stem cell transplant. The chain combines TRBV20-1 with TRBJ2-7, with a weak D call TRBD2 (6 bases). The sequences come from PBMCs, collected before TCRalphabeta/CD19-depleted stem cell transplant. The CDR3 DNA follows: TGCAGTGCTAAGTACTTAGCGGATAGCTCCTACGAGCAGTACTTC. This sequence encodes CSAKYLADSSYEQYF.